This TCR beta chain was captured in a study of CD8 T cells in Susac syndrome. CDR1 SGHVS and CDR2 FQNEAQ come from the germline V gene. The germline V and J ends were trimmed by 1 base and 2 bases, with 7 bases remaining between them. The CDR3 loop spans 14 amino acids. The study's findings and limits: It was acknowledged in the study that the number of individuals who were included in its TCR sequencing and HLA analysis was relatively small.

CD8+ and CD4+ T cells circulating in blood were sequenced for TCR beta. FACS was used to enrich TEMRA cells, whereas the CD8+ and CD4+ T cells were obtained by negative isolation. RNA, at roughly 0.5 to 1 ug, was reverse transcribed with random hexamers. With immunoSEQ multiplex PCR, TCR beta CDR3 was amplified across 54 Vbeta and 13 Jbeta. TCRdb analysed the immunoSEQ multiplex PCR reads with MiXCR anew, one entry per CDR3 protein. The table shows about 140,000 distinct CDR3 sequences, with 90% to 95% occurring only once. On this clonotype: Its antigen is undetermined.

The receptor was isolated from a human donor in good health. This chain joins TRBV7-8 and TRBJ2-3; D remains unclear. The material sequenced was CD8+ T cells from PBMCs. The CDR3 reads CASSLGSTTDTQYF. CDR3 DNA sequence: TGTGCCAGCAGCTTAGGCAGCACCACAGATACGCAGTATTTT.